Given below is one TCR beta chain in context. J lost 5 bases, V lost 4 bases, and 13 bases had no gene match. Germline CDR1 is KGHSH and CDR2 is LQKENI. The CDR3 has 17 residues. Method: immunoSEQ multiplex PCR; TCRdb's copy keeps in-frame clones and lacks some. The table has about 25,000 clones, over 85% seen once; the top ten hold roughly 9%. This entry comes from a study of T cell changes during pregnancy in multiple sclerosis. The chain is built from TRBV18 and TRBJ2-5; 10 bases are shared with TRBD1. This specimen was CD8+ T cells from peripheral blood mononuclear cells, taken in the third trimester of pregnancy. The receptor was isolated from a female donor in good health, enrolled as a control in a pregnancy study. For the CDR3, the DNA is TGTGCCAGCTCACATACCGGCGGCGGACAGGGGGGCGAGACCCAGTACTTC. It encodes CASSHTGGGQGGETQYF.